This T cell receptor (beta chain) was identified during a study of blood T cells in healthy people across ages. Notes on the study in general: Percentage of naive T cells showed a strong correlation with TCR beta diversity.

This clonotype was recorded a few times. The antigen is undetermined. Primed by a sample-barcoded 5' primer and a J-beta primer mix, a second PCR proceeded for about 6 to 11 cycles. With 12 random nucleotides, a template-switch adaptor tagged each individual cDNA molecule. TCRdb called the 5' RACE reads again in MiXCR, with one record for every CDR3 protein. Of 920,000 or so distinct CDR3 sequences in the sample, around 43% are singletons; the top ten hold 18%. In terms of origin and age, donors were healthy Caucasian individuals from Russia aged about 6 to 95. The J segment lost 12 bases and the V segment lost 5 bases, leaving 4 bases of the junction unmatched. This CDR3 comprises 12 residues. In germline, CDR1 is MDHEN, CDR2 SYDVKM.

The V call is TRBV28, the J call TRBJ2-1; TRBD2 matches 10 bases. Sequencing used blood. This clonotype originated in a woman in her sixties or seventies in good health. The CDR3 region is CASSESSGRQFF. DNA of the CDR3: TGTGCCAGCAGTGAATCTAGCGGGAGGCAGTTCTTC.